This record concerns one TCR beta chain sequence. Its antigen is not identified. The data were obtained in a study of vaccination and CD4 T cells after COVID-19. Specified treatment: roughly 10-day PBMC culture with coronavirus spike peptide pools or control peptides (ViraFEST assay). With V trimmed by 5 bases and J by 4 bases, 9 bases remained unmatched. The length of the CDR3 is 16 residues. CDR1 is MDHEN and CDR2 is SYDVKM in the germline V gene. Researchers used the Oncomine TCR Beta short-read assay to sequence DNA from cultured CD4+ T cells. One entry per CDR3 protein results from TCRdb running MiXCR on the PCR reads. The sample shows about 20,000 distinct CDR3 sequences, just under 55% of them seen only once.

The sample was CD4+ T cells from blood, cultured in vitro. The genes are TRBV28 and TRBJ1-2; 11 bases line up with TRBD1. This TCR was sampled from a human donor who had recovered from COVID-19. The CDR3 nucleotides are TGTGCCAGCAGTCCATCGGGGACAGGGGGGGGCTATGGCTACACCTTC. It is translated as CASSPSGTGGGYGYTF.